Below, 8 T cell receptor beta chains from the same sample are listed, as sequenced in a study of T cells in Graves' hyperthyroidism and ophthalmopathy. Amplified regions were TCR beta CDR3 sequences from RNA transcripts. The HTBI primer set drove a first-round RT-PCR of the TCR CDR3. TCRdb analysed the multiplex PCR reads with MiXCR anew, one entry per CDR3 protein. This sample carries approximately 600,000 distinct CDR3 sequences, about 15% of them seen once, and the ten largest clones take roughly 4.3%. Sequenced: blood. The receptors stem from a woman in her forties with Graves' ophthalmopathy.

This clonotype was picked up many times. V gene TRBV10-3 combines with J gene TRBJ2-6; no clear D. CDR3 length: 15 amino acids. V lost 4 bases and J lost 1, with 8 bases in between. The germline V gene has CDR1 ENHRY and CDR2 SYGVKD. Written as DNA, the CDR3 is TGTGCCATCAGTGTTGGGGAATCTGGGGCCAACGTCCTGACTTTC. It translates to CAISVGESGANVLTF.

This clonotype was seen more than once but under ten times. The chain employs TRBV19 and TRBJ1-3, with unresolved D. The CDR3 extends over 15 amino acids. V was shortened by 5 bases and J by 0 bases, with 11 bases between the two germline ends. CDR1 and CDR2 from the germline V gene are LNHDA and SQIVND (reference sequence). This chain's CDR3 is CASSPGVYSGNTIYF. The CDR3 coding sequence is TGTGCCAGTAGTCCCGGGGTTTACTCTGGAAACACCATATATTTT.

This clonotype has a count of ten or more. This chain joins TRBV6-5 and TRBJ1-5; TRBD1 matches at 10 bases. CDR1 and CDR2 (germline): MNHEY, SVGAGI. The CDR3 loop spans 17 amino acids. V lost 7 bases and J lost 1; bases outside the gene matches: 10. The CDR3 here is CASIRQGAELSNQPQHF. The CDR3 nucleotides read TGTGCCAGCATCCGACAGGGGGCTGAATTAAGCAATCAGCCCCAGCATTTT.

In its sample, this clonotype was seen many times. The J gene is TRBJ2-2, the V gene TRBV28; 11 nucleotides agree with TRBD2. Trimming removed 2 bases from V and 0 bases from J; junction bases left unmatched: 8. The CDR3 totals 19 residues. Germline V gives CDR1 MDHEN, CDR2 SYDVKM. The CDR3 DNA is TGTGCCAGCAGTTTACTGGTTAGCGGGAGGGGACCGAACACCGGGGAGCTGTTTTTT. Translated: CASSLLVSGRGPNTGELFF.

This chain links TRBV27 with TRBJ1-2; D unclear. This CDR3 has 12 amino acids. CDR1 and CDR2 from the germline V gene are MNHEY and SMNVEV (reference sequence). Trimming removed 6 bases at V and 1 base at J, with 6 bases between. CDR3 loop: CASRSLNYGYTF. CDR3 nucleotide sequence: TGTGCCAGCAGGTCTCTTAACTATGGCTACACCTTC.

As for this clonotype: This may be a read error: a much more frequent sequence differs by one nucleotide. This chain links TRBV6-2 or TRBV6-3 with TRBJ1-5; TRBD1 matches at 7 bases. V was clipped by 4 bases and J by 3 bases; unmatched bases: 3. Per germline, CDR1 MNHEY and CDR2 SVGEGT. The CDR3 sequence is 14 residues long. The CDR3 coding sequence is TGTGCCAGCAGTTCAGACAGGGTCAATCAGCCCCAGCATTTT. It translates to CASSSDRVNQPQHF.

There are many counts of this clonotype. CDR3 residues: CSVFIRPKAKNIQYF. For the CDR3, the DNA is TGCAGCGTATTCATTCGCCCAAAAGCCAAAAACATTCAGTACTTC. V is TRBV29-1 and J is TRBJ2-4; D not resolved. The germline gives CDR1 SQVTM, CDR2 ANQGSEA. The CDR3 sequence is 15 residues long. V was shortened by 6 bases and J by 0 bases, with 15 bases between the two germline ends.

In its sample, this clonotype was seen many times. This chain connects TRBV4-1 to TRBJ1-2; D possibly corresponds to TRBD1 (5 bases). Germline loops: CDR1 MGHRA, CDR2 YSYEKL. The CDR3 length is 17 residues. Between the trimmed V and J ends, which lost 0 bases and 0 bases, there was a span of 14 bases. The CDR3 region is CASSQDGGPNPNYGYTF. The CDR3 DNA reads TGCGCCAGCAGCCAAGATGGGGGACCAAACCCTAACTATGGCTACACCTTC.